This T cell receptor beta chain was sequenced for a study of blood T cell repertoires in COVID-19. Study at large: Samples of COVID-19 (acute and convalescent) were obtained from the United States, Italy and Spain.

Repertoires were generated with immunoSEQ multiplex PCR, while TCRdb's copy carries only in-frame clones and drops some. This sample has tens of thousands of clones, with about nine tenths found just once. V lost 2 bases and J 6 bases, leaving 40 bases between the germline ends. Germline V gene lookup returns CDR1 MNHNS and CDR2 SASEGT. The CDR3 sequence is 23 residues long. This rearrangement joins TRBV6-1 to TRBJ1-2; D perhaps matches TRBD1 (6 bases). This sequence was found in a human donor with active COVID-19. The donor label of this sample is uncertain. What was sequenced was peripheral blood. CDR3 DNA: TGTGCCAGCAGTGAAAGGTCTCGGGACACCGCCAGGCCCTCGACGGTAGACGGGGATGGCTACACCTTC. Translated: CASSERSRDTARPSTVDGDGYTF.